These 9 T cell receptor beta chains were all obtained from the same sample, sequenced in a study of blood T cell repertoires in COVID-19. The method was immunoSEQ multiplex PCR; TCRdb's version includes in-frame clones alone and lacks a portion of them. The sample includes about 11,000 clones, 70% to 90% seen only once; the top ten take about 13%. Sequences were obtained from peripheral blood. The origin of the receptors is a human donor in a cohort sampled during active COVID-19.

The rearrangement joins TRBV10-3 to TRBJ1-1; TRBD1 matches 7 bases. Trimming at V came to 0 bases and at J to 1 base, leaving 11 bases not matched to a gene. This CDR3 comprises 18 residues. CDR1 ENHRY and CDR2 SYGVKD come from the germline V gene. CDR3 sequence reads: CAISESTKAGGTNTEAFF. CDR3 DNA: TGTGCCATCAGTGAGTCGACGAAGGCAGGGGGGACGAACACTGAAGCTTTCTTT.

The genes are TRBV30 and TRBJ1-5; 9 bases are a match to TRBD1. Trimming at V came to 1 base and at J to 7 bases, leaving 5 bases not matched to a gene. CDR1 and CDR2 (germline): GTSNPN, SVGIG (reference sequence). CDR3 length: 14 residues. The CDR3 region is CAWSGGQGGQPQHF. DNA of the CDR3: TGTGCCTGGAGTGGGGGACAGGGAGGACAGCCCCAGCATTTT.

CDR3 DNA: TGTGCCAGCAGCGATCTAGACTATGAGCAGTTCTTC. Translated, it gives CASSDLDYEQFF. V gene TRBV11-2 combines with J gene TRBJ2-1, with D unclear. The CDR3 runs 12 residues. Germline loops: CDR1 SGHAT, CDR2 FQNNGV. V lost 5 bases, J lost 8 bases, and 10 bases lay in between.

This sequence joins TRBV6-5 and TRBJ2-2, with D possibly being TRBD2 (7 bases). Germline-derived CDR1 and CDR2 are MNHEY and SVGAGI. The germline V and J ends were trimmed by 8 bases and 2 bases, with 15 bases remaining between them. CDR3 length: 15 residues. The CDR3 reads CASHPRGPNTGELFF. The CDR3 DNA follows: TGTGCCAGCCACCCGCGGGGGCCAAACACCGGGGAGCTGTTTTTT.

This chain's CDR3 is CASSQSRGTGEQYF. The CDR3 DNA is TGTGCCAGCAGCCAATCCAGGGGGACTGGCGAGCAGTACTTC. The chain combines TRBV6-5 with TRBJ2-7; D possibly corresponds to TRBD1 (7 bases). The germline gives CDR1 MNHEY, CDR2 SVGAGI. The CDR3 length is 14 residues. V lost 6 bases, J lost 6 bases, and 18 bases lay in between.

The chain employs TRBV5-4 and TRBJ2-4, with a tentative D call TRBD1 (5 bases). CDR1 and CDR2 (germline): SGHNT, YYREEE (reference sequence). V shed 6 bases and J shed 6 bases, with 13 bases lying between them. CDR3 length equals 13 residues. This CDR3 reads CASKPRDRNIQYF. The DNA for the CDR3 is TGTGCCAGCAAACCCCGCGACAGAAACATTCAGTACTTC.

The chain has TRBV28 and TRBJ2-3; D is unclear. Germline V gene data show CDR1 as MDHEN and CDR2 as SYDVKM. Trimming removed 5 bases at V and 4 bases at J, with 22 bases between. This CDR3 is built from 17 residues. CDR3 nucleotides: TGTGCCAGCAGTACACCCCCTACACGTAGGAGCGCAGATACGCAGTATTTT. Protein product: CASSTPPTRRSADTQYF. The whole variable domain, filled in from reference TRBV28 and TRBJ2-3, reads DVKVTQSSRYLVKRTGEKVFLECVQDMDHENMFWYRQDPGLGLRLIYFSYDVKMKEKGDIPEGYSVSREKKERFSLILESASTNQTSMYLCASSTPPTRRSADTQYFGPGTRLTVL.

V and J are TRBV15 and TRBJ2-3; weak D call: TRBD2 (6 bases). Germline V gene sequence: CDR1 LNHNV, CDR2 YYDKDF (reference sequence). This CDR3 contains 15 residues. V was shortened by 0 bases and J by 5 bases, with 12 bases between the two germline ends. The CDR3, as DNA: TGTGCCACCAGCAGAGATGGGGACTCATTAGATACGCAGTATTTT. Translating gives CATSRDGDSLDTQYF.

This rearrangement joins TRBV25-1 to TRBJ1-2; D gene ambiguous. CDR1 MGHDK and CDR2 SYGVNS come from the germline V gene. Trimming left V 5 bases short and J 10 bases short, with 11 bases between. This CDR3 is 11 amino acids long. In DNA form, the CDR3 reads TGTGCCAGCAGTAACAACCTTTTCTACACCTTC. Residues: CASSNNLFYTF.